These T cell receptor beta chains were read from a single sample in a study of cytomegalovirus exposure and HLA in healthy donors. Sequencing used immunoSEQ multiplex PCR; TCRdb keeps in-frame clones, though not all of them. The top ten hold about 2.9% of the sample, which has some 130,000 clones, 70% to 85% seen once. Sequencing input: PBMCs. The receptor source for this set is a boy between 2 and 10 years old in good health and CMV-seronegative. Each CDR3 is given with its conserved first and last residue. The D gene is left open where the match is weak. Expanded clones are given a class, and other clones once, few, many or no size at all.

>.|.|TRBV6-5|TRBJ2-1
TGTGCCAGCAGAAAAGGAGACCCCTACAATGAGCAGTTCTTC
CASRKGDPYNEQFF
>.|.|TRBV7-9|TRBJ1-4
TGTTCCAGCAGCTTCCCGGAGCAGGGGCGAGGATTTGAAAAACTGTTTTTT
CSSSFPEQGRGFEKLFF
>.|.|TRBV27|TRBJ1-2
TGTGCCAGCAGTTCCCGGGCAGGGTTGATTCCCTACACCTTC
CASSSRAGLIPYTF
>.|TRBD2|TRBV11-3|TRBJ2-2
TGTGCCAGCAGCTTAGGAGCGGGAAGGGACACCGGGGAGCTGTTTTTT
CASSLGAGRDTGELFF
>.|.|TRBV10-3|TRBJ2-1
TGTGCCATCAGTGACCCTCCAGGACAGACGCCCCACAATGAGCAGTTCTTC
CAISDPPGQTPHNEQFF
>once|.|TRBV27|TRBJ2-5
TGTGCCAGCAGTTTAGAGGGGACCCAGTACTTC
CASSLEGTQYF
>.|TRBD1|TRBV6-1|TRBJ1-2
TGTGCCACCAGCGGTCAGGGGACAGAGTATTATGGCTACACCTTC
CATSGQGTEYYGYTF
>.|TRBD1|TRBV15|TRBJ2-7
TGTGCCACCAGCAGAACATCGACAGGGAGCTCCTACGAGCAGTACTTC
CATSRTSTGSSYEQYF
>.|.|TRBV19|TRBJ2-1
TGTGCCAGTAGCGCACAGGGATACAATGAGCAGTTCTTC
CASSAQGYNEQFF
>.|TRBD1|TRBV2|TRBJ1-3
TGTGCCAGCAGACCCGGGACAGGAGGTGGAAACACCATATATTTT
CASRPGTGGGNTIYF
>once|TRBD1|TRBV6-5|TRBJ1-1
TGTGCCAGCAGACGGACAGGGGCTGAAGCTTTCTTT
CASRRTGAEAFF
>.|.|TRBV6-5|TRBJ1-2
TGTGCCAGCAGTTGGTCTGGGGGGTTAAACTATGGCTACACCTTC
CASSWSGGLNYGYTF
>.|.|TRBV6-1|TRBJ1-5
TGTGCCAGCAGTGATTGGAGAGTTAGGCACAATCAGCCCCAGCATTTT
CASSDWRVRHNQPQHF
>.|TRBD2|TRBV5-4|TRBJ2-5
TGTGCCAGCAGCTTGGAGCGCGGGGGGGCCACAGAGACCCAGTACTTC
CASSLERGGATETQYF
>.|.|TRBV18|TRBJ1-1
TGTGCCAGCTCACCGCTCCCGGGTGGCACTGAAGCTTTCTTT
CASSPLPGGTEAFF
>.|TRBD2|TRBV9|TRBJ2-1
TGTGCCAGCAGTGGGACTAGCGGGGGGGCGTACAATGAGCAGTTCTTC
CASSGTSGGAYNEQFF
>few|.|TRBV4-2|TRBJ2-3
TGTGCCAGCAGCCAAGAACGGGGGGCGGGCGGCACAGATACGCAGTATTTT
CASSQERGAGGTDTQYF
>.|TRBD1|TRBV9|TRBJ2-6
TGTGCCAGCAGCGTAGTAGGTTTACCGGGACAGGGGTCTGGGGCCAACGTCCTGACTTTC
CASSVVGLPGQGSGANVLTF
>.|TRBD2|TRBV2|TRBJ2-5
TGTGCCAGCAGCCGGGGAGGGCTGGGGGAGACCCAGTACTTC
CASSRGGLGETQYF
>.|.|TRBV4-2|TRBJ2-3
TGTGCCAGCAGCCAAGAATGGGGTGCGGGTGCCTCAGATACGCAGTATTTT
CASSQEWGAGASDTQYF
>.|.|TRBV14|TRBJ1-1
TGTGCCAGCAGCCAAGTGGGCAGTAAAAACACTGAAGCTTTCTTT
CASSQVGSKNTEAFF
>few|.|TRBV10-3|TRBJ1-5
TGTGCCATCAGTTCTGGGAGGGGGGGGATATATAGCAATCAGCCCCAGCATTTT
CAISSGRGGIYSNQPQHF
>.|TRBD1|TRBV13|TRBJ2-6
TGTGCCAGCAGCATCTACAGGGGCTCTGGGGCCAACGTCCTGACTTTC
CASSIYRGSGANVLTF
>.|TRBD1|TRBV9|TRBJ2-1
TGTGCCAGCAGCCCTGTTTCCGGGACAGGGGGCTCTAATGAGCAGTTCTTC
CASSPVSGTGGSNEQFF
>.|TRBD2|TRBV4-1|TRBJ2-1
TGCGCCAGCAGCCAACCGATACCGGGACTACCCCTGGGTAGCTCCTACAATGAGCAGTTCTTC
CASSQPIPGLPLGSSYNEQFF
>.|TRBD2|TRBV2|TRBJ2-1
TGTGCCAACCATGGTAGCGGGGTAGGTGAGCAGTTCTTC
CANHGSGVGEQFF
>.|TRBD2|TRBV5-1|TRBJ2-5
TGCGCCAGCCGGCCCACTCCTACTAGCGGTCAAGAGACCCAGTACTTC
CASRPTPTSGQETQYF
>.|.|TRBV6-4|TRBJ2-1
TGTGCCAGCAGTGAGGTCCCTGAGAATGAGCAGTTCTTC
CASSEVPENEQFF
>.|.|TRBV19|TRBJ2-5
TGTGCCAGTAGTACTTCCGGGACACCCCAAGAGACCCAGTACTTC
CASSTSGTPQETQYF
>.|.|TRBV6-1|TRBJ1-1
TGTGCCAGCAGTGACAGGGAAAACACTGAAGCTTTCTTT
CASSDRENTEAFF
>.|TRBD1|TRBV18|TRBJ1-5
TGTGCCAGCTCTCGTGGGACAGGGGAAAATCAGCCCCAGCATTTT
CASSRGTGENQPQHF
>.|TRBD2|TRBV5-4|TRBJ2-3
TGTGCCAGCAGCTACGGACTAGCGGGATCAGGGGATACGCAGTATTTT
CASSYGLAGSGDTQYF
>.|.|TRBV30|TRBJ1-1
TGTGCCTGGAGTCCGGGGTTCATGAACACTGAAGCTTTCTTT
CAWSPGFMNTEAFF
>.|.|TRBV19|TRBJ1-2
TGTGCCAGTAGTGCGGCGCTTGGCTATGGCTACACCTTC
CASSAALGYGYTF
>.|.|TRBV19|TRBJ1-1
TGTGCCAGTAGCCTCCGGGATCTGGGGATCACTGAAGCTTTCTTT
CASSLRDLGITEAFF
>.|TRBD2|TRBV2|TRBJ2-3
TGTGCCAGCAGTGAAACTAGCGGGAGGGCTCGGAACACAGATACGCAGTATTTT
CASSETSGRARNTDTQYF
>.|.|TRBV30|TRBJ2-7
TGTGCCTCCTACCTCGCTCGGGAGCAGTACTTC
CASYLAREQYF
>.|.|TRBV14|TRBJ2-5
TGTGCCAGCAGCCAAGAGCCCCCAGCGTTCCAAGAGACCCAGTACTTC
CASSQEPPAFQETQYF
>.|TRBD1|TRBV25-1|TRBJ1-1
TGTGCCAGCAGTGGGGCCGGGACAGGGGCCTATGGGGCTGAAGCTTTCTTT
CASSGAGTGAYGAEAFF
>.|TRBD1|TRBV19|TRBJ1-2
TGTGCCAGTAGTCCGGGACAGGGTCCCTATGGCTACACCTTC
CASSPGQGPYGYTF
>.|.|TRBV7-9|TRBJ1-4
TGTGCCAGCAGCCCGTTAGACAGCTTTACAACTAATGAAAAACTGTTTTTT
CASSPLDSFTTNEKLFF
>.|.|TRBV6-1|TRBJ2-1
TGTGCCAGCAGTGAAGCTGGGACACCTAGCAGGGAGCAGTTCTTC
CASSEAGTPSREQFF
>few|.|TRBV5-1|TRBJ2-6
TGCGCCAGCAGCTTGGTGGAGGGGAGGTCTGGGGCCAACGTCCTGACTTTC
CASSLVEGRSGANVLTF
>.|.|TRBV5-6|TRBJ1-1
TGTGCCAGCAGCTTGGCCGAGGGTTCAAGAGCTTTCTTT
CASSLAEGSRAFF
>.|TRBD1|TRBV6-1|TRBJ2-1
TGTGCCAGCAGGCTTACAGGGGGCGATGAGCAGTTCTTC
CASRLTGGDEQFF
>.|TRBD1|TRBV18|TRBJ1-1
TGTGCCAGCTCACACACCACGACAGGGGGTGGTACTGAAGCTTTCTTT
CASSHTTTGGGTEAFF